A single sample is the source of the 26 T cell receptor beta chains below, sequenced in a study of T cell changes during pregnancy in multiple sclerosis. Measured with immunoSEQ multiplex PCR; TCRdb has only the in-frame clones, and not every one. The repertoire holds some 74,000 clones, with around 90% as singletons. The sequences come from peripheral blood, collected after pregnancy. These receptors originate from a female donor in good health, enrolled as a control in a pregnancy study.

The chain has TRBV19 and TRBJ1-1; TRBD1 matches 10 bases. V gave up 1 base and J gave up 5 bases; unmatched junction bases: 4. Germline V gene data show CDR1 as LNHDA and CDR2 as SQIVND (reference sequence). This CDR3 is 15 amino acids long. This CDR3 reads CASSIGRTGGTEAFF. For the CDR3, the DNA is TGTGCCAGTAGTATAGGCCGGACAGGGGGGACTGAAGCTTTCTTT.

The chain employs TRBV27 and TRBJ1-1; D unclear. This CDR3 spans 13 amino acids. V lost 4 bases and J lost 1, with 7 bases in between. In germline, CDR1 is MNHEY, CDR2 SMNVEV (reference sequence). DNA for the CDR3: TGTGCCAGCAGTTCGAGATGGAACACTGAAGCTTTCTTT. Protein sequence: CASSSRWNTEAFF.

J is TRBJ2-7 and V is TRBV28; D may be TRBD2 (5 bases). V was clipped by 6 bases and J by 0 bases, with 15 bases between them. This CDR3 has 15 residues. Looked up from germline, CDR1 is MDHEN and CDR2 is SYDVKM. CDR3 amino acids: CASRLLGSGSYEQYF. The CDR3 DNA sequence: TGTGCCAGCAGGCTTTTAGGAAGCGGCTCCTACGAGCAGTACTTC.

Concerning this clone itself: Within the sample, other DNA sequences also encode this same CDR3. The rearrangement joins TRBV6-5 to TRBJ2-7, with D unresolved. Germline V gene lookup returns CDR1 MNHEY and CDR2 SVGAGI. The CDR3 spans 11 residues. V lost 6 bases, J lost 3 bases, and 6 bases lay in between. The CDR3 region has the DNA TGTGCCAGCAGCCAGAACTACGAGCAGTACTTC. Encoded protein: CASSQNYEQYF.

This chain connects TRBV7-9 to TRBJ2-1; 8 bases match TRBD2. Trimming took 2 bases from V and 5 from J; bases not matched to a gene: 2. Germline V gene lookup returns CDR1 SEHNR and CDR2 FQNEAQ (reference sequence). The CDR3 covers 14 residues. The CDR3 protein is CASSLRREDNEQFF. CDR3 DNA: TGTGCCAGCAGCTTAAGGCGGGAGGACAATGAGCAGTTCTTC.

This chain links TRBV5-6 with TRBJ2-2; D is ambiguous. CDR1 SGHDT and CDR2 YYEEEE come from the germline V gene. Deletions cut 0 bases from V and 6 bases from J, with 12 bases between. CDR3 length: 15 residues. The CDR3 DNA sequence: TGTGCCAGCAGCTTGGGTTTTTGGCATCCCGGGGAGCTGTTTTTT. The encoded protein is CASSLGFWHPGELFF.

The chain joins TRBV7-6 to TRBJ1-1; 10 nucleotides match TRBD1. The CDR3 extends over 16 amino acids. Germline V gene data show CDR1 as SGHVS and CDR2 as FNYEAQ. V gave up 4 bases and J gave up 3 bases; unmatched junction bases: 8. CDR3 in amino acids: CASSSRQGAGDTEAFF. The CDR3 DNA sequence: TGTGCCAGCAGCTCCCGACAGGGGGCTGGGGACACTGAAGCTTTCTTT.

The chain recombines TRBV14 with TRBJ2-6; D uncertain. Trimming left V 4 bases short and J 2 bases short, with 6 bases between. This CDR3 contains 14 residues. Germline CDR1 and CDR2: SGHDN and FVKESK. The CDR3 spells CASSLLTGANVLTF. DNA of the CDR3: TGTGCCAGCAGCCTATTAACTGGGGCCAACGTCCTGACTTTC.

The chain joins TRBV13 to TRBJ2-3, with 9 bases fitting TRBD2. After removal of 5 bases from V and 7 bases from J, the junction contained 10 bases not matched to a gene. This CDR3 is 15 amino acids long. CDR1 PRHDT and CDR2 FYEKMQ come from the germline V gene (reference sequence). The CDR3 DNA reads as TGTGCCAGCAGCCTCCGGACTAGCGATGGAAATACGCAGTATTTT. Translation gives CASSLRTSDGNTQYF.

The chain carries TRBV7-9 and TRBJ1-2; 9 positions agree with TRBD1. The CDR3 has 16 residues. Trimming cost V 5 bases and J 4 bases; bases outside gene matches: 11. CDR1 is SEHNR and CDR2 is FQNEAQ in the germline V gene (reference sequence). In nucleotides, the CDR3 is TGTGCCAGCAGCGCCCACGACAGGGGGGACGGCTATGGCTACACCTTC. It yields the protein CASSAHDRGDGYGYTF.

The CDR3 reads CASSPRGSEAFF. The CDR3, as DNA: TGTGCCAGCAGCCCGAGAGGATCTGAAGCTTTCTTT. The chain combines TRBV14 with TRBJ1-1; no definite D call. Germline-derived CDR1 and CDR2 are SGHDN and FVKESK. V gave up 4 bases and J gave up 6 bases, with 9 bases separating them. The CDR3 contains 12 residues.

The chain employs TRBV2 and TRBJ2-7, with TRBD1 identical over 9 bases. CDR1 is SNHLY, CDR2 FYNNEI, per germline. With 4 bases clipped from V and 6 bases from J, the junction kept 10 bases outside the gene matches. The CDR3 covers 15 residues. DNA of the CDR3: TGTGCCAGCAGTGTTCGGGGACAGGGTTCATCCGAGCAGTACTTC. The encoded protein is CASSVRGQGSSEQYF.

The chain links TRBV19 to TRBJ1-1; no firm D call. V lost 3 bases to trimming and J lost 1 base, with 12 bases between them. Germline lookup yields CDR1 LNHDA and CDR2 SQIVND (reference sequence). CDR3 length: 15 residues. CDR3 coding DNA: TGTGCCAGTAGTATCCCCGGTTCATGGAACACTGAAGCTTTCTTT. Translating it yields CASSIPGSWNTEAFF.

The CDR3 here is CASSLAPSGSTDTQYF. DNA of the CDR3: TGCGCCAGCAGCTTGGCCCCTAGCGGGAGCACAGATACGCAGTATTTT. The chain combines TRBV5-1 with TRBJ2-3; 8 nucleotides match TRBD2. The CDR3 consists of 16 residues. Looked up from germline, CDR1 is SGHRS and CDR2 is YFSETQ. V trimming: 0 bases; J trimming: 0 bases; junction bases outside the gene matches: 3.

This clone was picked up one time. The V and J genes are TRBV10-1 and TRBJ2-7; 8 nucleotides align to TRBD2. The germline V gene encodes CDR1 WNHNN and CDR2 SYGVQD (reference sequence). V trimming: 4 bases; J trimming: 4 bases; junction bases outside the gene matches: 9. This CDR3 spans 15 amino acids. In DNA, the CDR3 is TGCGCCAGCAGTGCGGGTGTTGCGGGGGGATACGAGCAGTACTTC. Translating it yields CASSAGVAGGYEQYF.

The chain employs TRBV29-1 and TRBJ2-2; 8 bases are a match to TRBD2. This CDR3 is 15 amino acids long. Germline V gives CDR1 SQVTM, CDR2 ANQGSEA. V shed 0 bases and J 6 bases; nucleotides not matched to a gene: 6. As DNA, the CDR3 is TGCAGCGTTGAAGATATCGGGAGGGCCCCCGGGGAGCTGTTTTTT. Amino acid sequence: CSVEDIGRAPGELFF.

This CDR3 reads CASSLIRDRVGEKLFF. DNA of the CDR3: TGTGCCAGCAGCTTAATCCGGGACAGGGTTGGTGAAAAACTGTTTTTT. The V call is TRBV7-6, the J call TRBJ1-4, with 9 positions matching TRBD1. The trim removed 2 bases at V and 7 bases at J, leaving 8 bases unmatched. The CDR3 spans 16 residues. Germline-derived CDR1 and CDR2 are SGHVS and FNYEAQ. Looking up the rest from reference TRBV7-6 and TRBJ1-4 gives the full variable domain: GAGVSQSPRYKVTKRGQDVALRCDPISGHVSLYWYRQALGQGPEFLTYFNYEAQQDKSGLPNDRFSAERPEGSISTLTIQRTEQRDSAMYRCASSLIRDRVGEKLFFGSGTQLSVL.

The V gene is TRBV6-5, the J gene TRBJ2-6, with 7 bases lining up with TRBD1. The V gene's germline CDR1 is MNHEY and CDR2 SVGAGI. CDR3 size: 16 residues. The V and J ends lost 4 bases and 0 bases, in that order; junction bases with no gene match: 3. CDR3 nucleotides: TGTGCCAGCAGTTTCGCAGGGGGCTCTGGGGCCAACGTCCTGACTTTC. It codes for CASSFAGGSGANVLTF.

CDR3 in amino acids: CASSLVAGGAGELFF. DNA for the CDR3: TGCGCCAGCAGCTTGGTAGCGGGAGGGGCCGGGGAGCTGTTTTTT. This chain links TRBV5-1 with TRBJ2-2; 11 nucleotides align to TRBD2. CDR1 SGHRS and CDR2 YFSETQ come from the germline V gene. There are 15 residues in the CDR3. Germline trimming cut 0 bases from V and 6 bases from J; bases unmatched to any gene: 1.

The J gene is TRBJ2-7, the V gene TRBV11-2; D unresolved. The V gene's germline CDR1 is SGHAT and CDR2 FQNNGV. There are 12 residues in the CDR3. Trimming pared 2 bases from V and 6 bases from J, leaving 8 bases between. In nucleotides, the CDR3 is TGTGCCAGCAGCTTATCGTCCGGCGAGCAGTACTTC. Translation gives CASSLSSGEQYF.

This chain joins TRBV19 and TRBJ1-6; possibly TRBD1 for D (5 bases). V dropped 5 bases and J dropped 10 bases, with 12 bases sitting between them. This CDR3 has 13 residues. CDR1 is LNHDA and CDR2 is SQIVND in the germline V gene (reference sequence). The CDR3 is CASSGGVGSPLHF. CDR3 nucleotides: TGTGCCAGTAGTGGAGGGGTCGGGTCACCCCTCCACTTT.

The chain combines TRBV7-2 with TRBJ1-2; TRBD1 matches 9 bases. CDR3 length: 15 amino acids. J gave up 0 bases and V 5 bases, and 4 bases lay outside the gene matches. In germline, CDR1 is SGHTA, CDR2 FQGNSA. CDR3 in amino acids: CASSHRDRANYGYTF. The CDR3 DNA reads as TGTGCCAGCAGCCACCGGGACAGGGCTAACTATGGCTACACCTTC.

This chain connects TRBV9 to TRBJ1-1; D is undetermined. The V gene lost 4 bases and the J gene lost 1 base, with 17 bases spanning the gap. Germline CDR1 SGDLS, CDR2 YYNGEE. The CDR3 has 16 amino acids. Here the CDR3 DNA reads TGTGCCAGCAGCCCTTGGGCCATCAAATCGAACACTGAAGCTTTCTTT. It specifies CASSPWAIKSNTEAFF.

The chain links TRBV28 to TRBJ1-3; D possibly corresponds to TRBD1 (6 bases). Germline V gene lookup returns CDR1 MDHEN and CDR2 SYDVKM. CDR3 length: 14 residues. V gave up 6 bases and J gave up 6 bases, with 15 bases separating them. The CDR3 loop reads CASRPQGLKNTIYF. CDR3 bases: TGTGCCAGCAGACCACAGGGTTTGAAAAACACCATATATTTT.

This chain joins TRBV13 and TRBJ2-7, with 7 positions matching TRBD2. CDR1 and CDR2 from the germline V gene are PRHDT and FYEKMQ (reference sequence). The CDR3 runs 16 residues. Unmatched junction bases numbered 13, after V lost 5 bases and J lost 3 bases. The chain's CDR3 is CASSPRLAGEFYEQYF. The CDR3 bases are TGTGCCAGCAGCCCCCGCTTGGCGGGGGAGTTCTACGAGCAGTACTTC.

This chain connects TRBV18 to TRBJ1-4; the D gene is possibly TRBD1 (5 bases). Trimming removed 4 bases from V and 8 bases from J, with 14 bases in between. CDR1 is KGHSH, CDR2 LQKENI, per germline. This CDR3 is built from 14 residues. As DNA, the CDR3 is TGTGCCAGCTCACACGCGGACATTGTAGAAAAACTGTTTTTT. Translated, it gives CASSHADIVEKLFF.